This TCR beta chain was recorded in a study of OX40 agonist ivuxolimab in advanced cancers. For the study at large: Ivuxolimab was administered intravenously to patients at 0.01 to 10 mg/kg every 2 weeks. Study-wide points: People who partly responded at 0.1-3.0 mg/kg had some of the least clonal expansion seen. No determination was made of the antigen specificity of the expanded peripheral T cells.

Measured with immunoSEQ multiplex PCR; TCRdb has only the in-frame clones, and not every one. The sample records roughly 26,000 clones, 76% being singletons. The CDR3 length is 16 residues. CDR1 and CDR2 from the germline V gene are SGHNT and YENEEA. Unmatched junction bases numbered 8, after V lost 4 bases and J lost 1 base. A word on this clone: Its specificity is not known.

Blood specimens came from baseline, cycle 4 day 1, and cycle 7 day 1. The sample was CD4+ or CD8+ T cells sorted from blood, taken in a trial of the OX40 agonist ivuxolimab. This TCR came from an adult with an advanced solid tumor such as melanoma, head and neck, liver or kidney cancer. The V and J genes are TRBV11-3 and TRBJ1-1; TRBD1 matches 8 bases. Here the CDR3 reads CASSSQTGTGNTEAFF. CDR3 in DNA: TGTGCCAGCAGCTCGCAAACCGGGACAGGGAACACTGAAGCTTTCTTT. The variable domain in full, completed from reference TRBV11-3 and TRBJ1-1, reads EAGVVQSPRYKIIEKKQPVAFWCNPISGHNTLYWYLQNLGQGPELLIRYENEEAVDDSQLPKDRFSAERLKGVDSTLKIQPAELGDSAVYLCASSSQTGTGNTEAFFGQGTRLTVV.